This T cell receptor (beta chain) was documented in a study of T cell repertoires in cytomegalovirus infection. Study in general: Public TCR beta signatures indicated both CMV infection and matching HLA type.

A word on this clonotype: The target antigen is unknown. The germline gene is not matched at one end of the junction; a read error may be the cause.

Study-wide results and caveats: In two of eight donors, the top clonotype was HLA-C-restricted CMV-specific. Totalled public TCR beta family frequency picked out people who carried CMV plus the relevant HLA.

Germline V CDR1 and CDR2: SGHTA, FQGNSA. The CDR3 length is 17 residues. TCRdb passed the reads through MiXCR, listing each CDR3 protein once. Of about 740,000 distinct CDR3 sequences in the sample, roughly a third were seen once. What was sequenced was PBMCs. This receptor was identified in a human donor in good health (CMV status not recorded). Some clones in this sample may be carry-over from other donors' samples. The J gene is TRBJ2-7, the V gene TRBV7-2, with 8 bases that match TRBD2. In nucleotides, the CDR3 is TGTTCCAGCAGCTTAAGGGGGGGGACTAGAGTTTCCTACGAGCAGTACTTC. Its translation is CSSSLRGGTRVSYEQYF.